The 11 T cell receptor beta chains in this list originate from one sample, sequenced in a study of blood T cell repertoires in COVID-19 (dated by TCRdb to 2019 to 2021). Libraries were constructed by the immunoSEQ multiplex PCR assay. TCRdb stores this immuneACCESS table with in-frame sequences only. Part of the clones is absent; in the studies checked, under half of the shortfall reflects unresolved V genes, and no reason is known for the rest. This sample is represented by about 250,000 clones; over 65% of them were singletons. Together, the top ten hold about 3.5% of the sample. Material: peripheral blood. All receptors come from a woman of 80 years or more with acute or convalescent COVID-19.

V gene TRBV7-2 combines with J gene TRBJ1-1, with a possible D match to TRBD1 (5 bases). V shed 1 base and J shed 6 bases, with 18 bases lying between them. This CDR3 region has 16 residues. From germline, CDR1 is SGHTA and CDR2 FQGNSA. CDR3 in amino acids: CASSLDGGIPGAEAFF. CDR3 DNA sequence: TGTGCCAGCAGCTTAGATGGGGGGATTCCGGGAGCTGAAGCTTTCTTT.

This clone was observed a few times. The CDR3 loop reads CASSLEGDRSSPLHF. The CDR3, as DNA: TGTGCCAGCAGCTTAGAAGGGGACAGATCTTCACCCCTCCACTTT. The chain links TRBV7-2 to TRBJ1-6, with TRBD1 identical over 7 bases. The CDR3 is 15 residues long. Looked up from germline, CDR1 is SGHTA and CDR2 is FQGNSA. V lost 1 base, J lost 9 bases, and 6 bases stayed unmatched.

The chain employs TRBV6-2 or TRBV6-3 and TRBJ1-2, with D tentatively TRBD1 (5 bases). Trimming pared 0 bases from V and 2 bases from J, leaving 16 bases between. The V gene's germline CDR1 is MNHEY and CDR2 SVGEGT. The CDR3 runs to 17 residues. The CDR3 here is CASSYSRSRDVNYGYTF. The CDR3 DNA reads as TGTGCCAGCAGTTACTCGAGGTCGCGGGACGTGAACTATGGCTACACCTTC.

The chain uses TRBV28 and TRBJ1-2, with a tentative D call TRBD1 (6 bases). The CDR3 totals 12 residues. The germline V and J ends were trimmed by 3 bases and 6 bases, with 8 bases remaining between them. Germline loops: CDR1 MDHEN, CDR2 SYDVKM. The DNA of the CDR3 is TGTGCCAGCAGTTTTGGACAGAATGGCTACACCTTC. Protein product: CASSFGQNGYTF.

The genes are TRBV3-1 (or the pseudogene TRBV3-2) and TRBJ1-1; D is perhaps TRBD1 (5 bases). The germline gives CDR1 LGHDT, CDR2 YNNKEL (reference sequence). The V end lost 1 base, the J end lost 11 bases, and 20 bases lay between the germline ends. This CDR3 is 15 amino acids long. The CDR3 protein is CASSQGFLGVTEAFF. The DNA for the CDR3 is TGTGCCAGCAGCCAAGGATTCTTAGGGGTAACCGAGGCTTTCTTT.

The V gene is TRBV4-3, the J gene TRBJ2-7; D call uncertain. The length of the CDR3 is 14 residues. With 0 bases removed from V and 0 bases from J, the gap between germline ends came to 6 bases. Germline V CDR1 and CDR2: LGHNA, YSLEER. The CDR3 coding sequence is TGCGCCAGCAGCCAAGACACAGACTCCTACGAGCAGTACTTC. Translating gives CASSQDTDSYEQYF.

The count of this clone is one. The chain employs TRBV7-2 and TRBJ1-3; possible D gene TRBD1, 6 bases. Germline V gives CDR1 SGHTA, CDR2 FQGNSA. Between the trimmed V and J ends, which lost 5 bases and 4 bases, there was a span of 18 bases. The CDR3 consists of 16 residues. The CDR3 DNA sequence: TGTGCCAGCAGCGCGAAACAGGGACCGGGGGGAAACACCATATATTTT. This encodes CASSAKQGPGGNTIYF.

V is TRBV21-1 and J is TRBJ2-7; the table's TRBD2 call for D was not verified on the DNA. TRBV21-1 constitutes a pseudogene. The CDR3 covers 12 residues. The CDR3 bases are TGTGCCAGCAGCAAAGTGGCTAGCGGGCCTTACTTC. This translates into CASSKVASGPYF.

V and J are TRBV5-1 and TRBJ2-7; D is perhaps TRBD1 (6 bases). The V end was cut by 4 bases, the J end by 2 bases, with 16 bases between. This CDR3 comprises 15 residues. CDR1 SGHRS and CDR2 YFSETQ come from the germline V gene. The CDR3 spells CASSPRGQPPYEQYF. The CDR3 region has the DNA TGCGCCAGCAGCCCCCGAGGACAGCCACCCTACGAGCAGTACTTC.

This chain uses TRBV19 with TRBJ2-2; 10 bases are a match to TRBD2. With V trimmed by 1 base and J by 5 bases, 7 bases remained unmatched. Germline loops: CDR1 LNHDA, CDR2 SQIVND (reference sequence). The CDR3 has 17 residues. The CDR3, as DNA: TGTGCCAGTAGTATAGGGAGCGGGAGGGCTAAAACCGGGGAGCTGTTTTTT. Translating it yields CASSIGSGRAKTGELFF.

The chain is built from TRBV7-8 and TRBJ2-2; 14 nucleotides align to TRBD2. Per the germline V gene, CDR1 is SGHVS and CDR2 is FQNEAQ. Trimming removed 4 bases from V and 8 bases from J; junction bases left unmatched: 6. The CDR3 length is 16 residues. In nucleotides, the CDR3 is TGTGCCAGCAGCTCGGGGACTAGCGGGGGTAGAGGGGAGCTGTTTTTT. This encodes CASSSGTSGGRGELFF.